What follows is one TCR beta chain and its context. In the source study's methods: Nucleated cell counts were estimated from reference gene primer amplification. TCRdb's copy holds only in-frame clones and misses some; the assay was immunoSEQ multiplex PCR. V and J calls and clone size come straight from that table; D and trimming were deduced from the DNA. In the table there are 95,000 to 150,000 clones, around 90% of which are singletons. Germline-derived CDR1 and CDR2 are SGHVS and FQNEAQ. The CDR3 contains 15 residues. V gave up 1 base and J gave up 4 bases, with 13 bases separating them. The source of the sample is a study of blood T cell repertoires in COVID-19. Study details: Spain, Italy and the United States supplied samples that represented acute and convalescent COVID-19. PBMCs, B-cell-depleted T cells, or T cells provided the cDNA or gDNA that made up the material.

This clonotype was obtained from a woman aged 50 to 60 with active or convalescent COVID-19. Material: peripheral blood. The chain employs TRBV7-8 and TRBJ1-2, with D perhaps TRBD1 (6 bases). The CDR3 loop reads CASSLGATGPYGYTF. The CDR3 region has the DNA TGTGCCAGCAGCTTAGGGGCGACAGGTCCCTATGGCTACACCTTC.